This T cell receptor beta chain stems from a study of human T cells and chemical hapten exposure. Study summary: Scalp application of diphenylcyclopropenone was performed weekly in patients across the entire roughly 25-week study.

This clonotype was picked up many times. MiXCR, applied by TCRdb to the RACE reads, yields one record per CDR3 protein. The sample contains tens of thousands of distinct CDR3 sequences, around an eighth of which appear only once. This CDR3 has 15 residues. Germline values: CDR1 DFQATT, CDR2 SNEGSKA (reference sequence). V was pared by 0 bases and J by 9 bases, with 6 bases of the junction left unmatched. As to time point: pre-sensitization, week 0. Treatment in this sample: therapeutic diphenylcyclopropenone sensitization with weekly scalp DPC. Specimen: whole blood, collected in connection with sensitization to the hapten diphenylcyclopropenone (DPC). The TCR originated in a young woman with alopecia areata. Some clones in this sample may be carry-over from other donors' samples. J is TRBJ2-1 and V is TRBV20-1, with 12 bases fitting TRBD2. CDR3 protein: CSARDPLAGGSEQFF. The CDR3 nucleotides are TGCAGTGCTAGAGATCCACTAGCGGGAGGAAGTGAGCAGTTCTTC.